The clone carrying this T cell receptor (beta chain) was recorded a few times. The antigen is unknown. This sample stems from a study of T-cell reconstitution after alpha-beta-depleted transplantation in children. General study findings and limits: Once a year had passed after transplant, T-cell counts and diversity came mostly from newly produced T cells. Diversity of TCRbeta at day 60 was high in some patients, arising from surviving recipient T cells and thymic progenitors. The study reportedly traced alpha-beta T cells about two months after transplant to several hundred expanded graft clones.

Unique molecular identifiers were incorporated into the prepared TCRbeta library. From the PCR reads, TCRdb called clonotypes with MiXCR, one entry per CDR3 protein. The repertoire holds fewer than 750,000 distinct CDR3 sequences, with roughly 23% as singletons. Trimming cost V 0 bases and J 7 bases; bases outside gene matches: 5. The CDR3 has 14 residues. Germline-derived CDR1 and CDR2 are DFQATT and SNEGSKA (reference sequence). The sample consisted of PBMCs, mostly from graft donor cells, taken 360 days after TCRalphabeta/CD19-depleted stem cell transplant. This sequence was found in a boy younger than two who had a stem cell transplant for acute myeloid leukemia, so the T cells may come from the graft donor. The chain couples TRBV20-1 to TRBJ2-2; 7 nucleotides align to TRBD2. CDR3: CSARDLRGDGELFF. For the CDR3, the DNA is TGCAGTGCTAGAGATCTCCGGGGGGACGGGGAGCTGTTTTTT.